This record looks at one TCR beta chain sequence and its context. Its antigen is unknown. The sample comes from a study of cytomegalovirus exposure and HLA in healthy donors. Study-wide findings and caveats: A later look showed TCR association rates differing by HLA locus, highest for DRB1 and lowest for HLA-C.

The PCR was carried out with 60 Vbeta primers and 13 Jbeta primers. The data were produced by immunoSEQ multiplex PCR, yet TCRdb's version contains in-frame clones alone and is incomplete. The sample has 130,000 or so clones, around 75% seen once. The germline CDR1 and CDR2 sequences are SEHNR and FQNEAQ (reference sequence). The CDR3 consists of 15 residues. The germline V and J ends were trimmed by 3 bases and 5 bases, with 16 bases remaining between them. Sequencing input: PBMCs. The TCR sequence derives from a young man in good health and CMV-seronegative. V usage is TRBV7-9 and J usage is TRBJ2-5, with a possible D match to TRBD2 (6 bases). The CDR3 sequence is CASSFLTGDDETQYF. The CDR3 DNA reads as TGTGCCAGCAGCTTTTTGACGGGAGATGACGAGACCCAGTACTTC.